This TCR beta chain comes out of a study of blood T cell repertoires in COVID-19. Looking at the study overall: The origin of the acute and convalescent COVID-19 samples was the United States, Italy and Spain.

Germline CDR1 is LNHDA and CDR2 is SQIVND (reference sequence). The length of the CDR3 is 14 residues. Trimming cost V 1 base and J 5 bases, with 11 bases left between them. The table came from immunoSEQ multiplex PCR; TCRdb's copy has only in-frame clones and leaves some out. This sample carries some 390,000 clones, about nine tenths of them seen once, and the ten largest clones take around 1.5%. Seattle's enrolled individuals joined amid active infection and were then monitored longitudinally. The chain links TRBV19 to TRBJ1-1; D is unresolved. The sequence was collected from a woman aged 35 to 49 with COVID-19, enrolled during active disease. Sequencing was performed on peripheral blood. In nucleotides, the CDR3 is TGTGCCAGTAGTATAGGCCTAGGAGGGACTGAAGCTTTCTTT. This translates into CASSIGLGGTEAFF.